This T cell receptor beta chain was documented in a study of blood T cell repertoires in COVID-19. On the study more broadly: Both acute and convalescent COVID-19 samples were obtained from the United States, Italy and Spain. Sources were T cells, B-cell-depleted T cells, or PBMCs; the material itself was cDNA or gDNA.

The length of the CDR3 is 13 residues. In germline, CDR1 is SNHLY, CDR2 FYNNEI. Trimming removed 7 bases from V and 4 bases from J, with 13 bases in between. Authors' data handling: Reference gene primer amplification yielded estimated nucleated cell counts. Clones were read by immunoSEQ multiplex PCR, and TCRdb kept only the in-frame ones, dropping some. V and J calls and clone size are copied from that table; D and trimming were computed from the DNA. The sample comprises fewer than 70,000 clones, 80% to 90% of which are singletons, and 8.2% rests with the top ten. The source is a man aged 50 or older with active COVID-19. V and J are TRBV2 and TRBJ1-1; D call uncertain. Sequencing input: peripheral blood. This CDR3 reads CASMYESPTEAFF. The CDR3 DNA sequence: TGTGCCAGCATGTACGAGTCCCCCACTGAAGCTTTCTTT.